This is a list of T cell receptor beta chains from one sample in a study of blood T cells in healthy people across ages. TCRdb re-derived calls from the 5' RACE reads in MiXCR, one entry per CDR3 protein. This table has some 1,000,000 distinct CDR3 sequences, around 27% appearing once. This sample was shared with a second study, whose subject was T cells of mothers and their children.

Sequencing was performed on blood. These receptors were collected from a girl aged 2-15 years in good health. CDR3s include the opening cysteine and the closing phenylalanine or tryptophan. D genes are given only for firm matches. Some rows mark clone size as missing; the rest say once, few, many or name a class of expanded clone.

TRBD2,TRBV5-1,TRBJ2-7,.,TGCGCCAGCAGCCCGCGGACTAGCTATCACTACGAGCAGTACTTC,CASSPRTSYHYEQYF
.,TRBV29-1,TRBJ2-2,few,TGCAGCGTTCGGGGGCCGGACGGGGAGCTGTTTTTT,CSVRGPDGELFF
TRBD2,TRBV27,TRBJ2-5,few,TGTGCCAGCAGTTTCCGACTAGCGGGACTTAAAGAGACCCAGTACTTC,CASSFRLAGLKETQYF
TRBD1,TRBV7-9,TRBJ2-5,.,TGTGCCAGCAGACTACAGGGGGCCGGGGAGACCCAGTACTTC,CASRLQGAGETQYF
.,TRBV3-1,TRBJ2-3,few,TGTGCCAGCAGCCAAGAAGTTCTAGCGAGCACAGATACGCAGTATTTT,CASSQEVLASTDTQYF
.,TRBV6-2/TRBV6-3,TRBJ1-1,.,TGTGCCAACAGCATTACTGGGGTCACTGAAGCTTTCTTT,CANSITGVTEAFF
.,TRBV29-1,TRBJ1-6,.,TGCAGCGTGGACGATGGAAGTAATTCACCCCTCCACTTT,CSVDDGSNSPLHF
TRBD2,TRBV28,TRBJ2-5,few,TGTGCCAGCAGTCATCTAGCGGGCGACCAAGAGACCCAGTACTTC,CASSHLAGDQETQYF
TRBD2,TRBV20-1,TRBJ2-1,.,TGCAGTGCCCATAGCGGGGCCACCTACAATGAGCAGTTCTTC,CSAHSGATYNEQFF
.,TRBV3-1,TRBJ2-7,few,TGTGCCAGCAGCCAAGAGCTTGGGATCTACGAGCAGTACTTT,CASSQELGIYEQYF
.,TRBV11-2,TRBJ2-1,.,TGTGCCAGCAGCCCGGGGGTCCTCTCCTACAATGAGCAGTTCTTC,CASSPGVLSYNEQFF